The 10 T cell receptor beta chains given below trace back to one sample, sequenced in a study of blood T cell repertoires in COVID-19. Profiling relied on immunoSEQ multiplex PCR, and the TCRdb table lists in-frame clones only, not all of them. This table holds over 150,000 clones, roughly 90% found once. Material: peripheral blood. All receptors come from a man between 65 and 85 years old with active or convalescent COVID-19.

The gene calls are TRBV7-9 and TRBJ2-2, with D perhaps matching TRBD2 (5 bases). The CDR3 totals 14 residues. The V gene lost 5 bases and the J gene lost 4 bases, with 11 bases spanning the gap. Germline V gives CDR1 SEHNR, CDR2 FQNEAQ (reference sequence). The CDR3 bases are TGTGCCAGCAGCCCGAGGGTAGGCACCGGGGAGCTGTTTTTT. Protein sequence: CASSPRVGTGELFF.

The genes are TRBV28 and TRBJ1-3, with TRBD1 matching over 7 bases. The CDR3 is made up of 19 amino acids. Germline trimming cut 3 bases from V and 1 base from J; bases unmatched to any gene: 15. CDR1 is MDHEN and CDR2 is SYDVKM in the germline V gene. CDR3 bases: TGTGCCAGCAGTTTGTCAGTCGCGGACAGGACAAAGTCTGGAAACACCATATATTTT. This translates into CASSLSVADRTKSGNTIYF.

V gene TRBV6-5 combines with J gene TRBJ1-3, with 8 bases that match TRBD1. Germline V gene data show CDR1 as MNHEY and CDR2 as SVGAGI. Trimming took 2 bases from V and 0 from J; bases not matched to a gene: 3. The CDR3 is made up of 16 amino acids. CDR3 coding DNA: TGTGCCAGCAGTTACACCGGGACAGGCTCTGGAAACACCATATATTTT. This gives the protein CASSYTGTGSGNTIYF.

To note about this clone: An end of the junction does not agree with germline; a read error may underlie this. Here the CDR3 DNA reads TGTGCCAGCAGACAAGCGGGGGGGAGCACAGATACGCAGTATTTT. The encoded protein is CASRQAGGSTDTQYF. J is TRBJ2-3 and V is TRBV3-1 (or the pseudogene TRBV3-2); 10 positions match TRBD2. There are 15 residues in the CDR3. The V gene's germline CDR1 is LGHDT and CDR2 YNNKEL (reference sequence).

V is TRBV3-1 (or the pseudogene TRBV3-2) and J is TRBJ1-1; D remains ambiguous. Trimming shortened V by 1 base and J by 2 bases, and 14 bases separated the two germline ends. The CDR3 is 16 residues long. Germline values: CDR1 LGHDT, CDR2 YNNKEL (reference sequence). The CDR3 bases are TGTGCCAGCAGCCAAGGGGCTGGCAGGTTAAACACTGAAGCTTTCTTT. It specifies CASSQGAGRLNTEAFF.

The gene calls are TRBV11-2 and TRBJ1-1; no reliable D call. The CDR3 is 13 amino acids. Germline V CDR1 and CDR2: SGHAT, FQNNGV. The V and J ends lost 0 bases and 1 base respectively, with 3 bases between them. The CDR3, as DNA: TGTGCCAGCAGCTTAGAGAGGAACACTGAAGCTTTCTTT. Amino acid sequence: CASSLERNTEAFF.

The gene calls are TRBV18 and TRBJ1-2; D is unclear. The CDR3 extends over 15 amino acids. CDR1 is KGHSH, CDR2 LQKENI, per germline. V dropped 2 bases and J dropped 8 bases, with 18 bases sitting between them. The CDR3 here is CASSPGLESLKGYTF. For the CDR3, the DNA is TGTGCCAGCTCACCAGGCCTAGAGAGCTTGAAGGGCTACACCTTC.

This clone was detected once. V gene TRBV3-1 (or the pseudogene TRBV3-2) combines with J gene TRBJ2-7, with D hard to call. CDR3 length: 14 amino acids. V lost 0 bases, J lost 1 base, and 7 bases lay in between. Germline V lookup: CDR1 LGHDT, CDR2 YNNKEL (reference sequence). The CDR3 is CASSQDSTSYEQYF. The CDR3 bases are TGTGCCAGCAGCCAAGATAGCACATCCTACGAGCAGTACTTC.

The CDR3 is CASTLQGSSPLHF. DNA of the CDR3: TGTGCCAGCACCTTACAGGGCAGTTCACCCCTCCACTTT. The genes are TRBV6-5 and TRBJ1-6; tentatively, D is TRBD1 (6 bases). This CDR3 has 13 amino acids. The germline V and J ends were trimmed by 7 bases and 9 bases, with 13 bases remaining between them. Germline CDR1 MNHEY, CDR2 SVGAGI.

The chain uses TRBV7-3 and TRBJ2-3, with D possibly TRBD2 on 6 matching bases. The V end lost 2 bases, the J end lost 2 bases, and 11 bases lay between the germline ends. Looked up from germline, CDR1 is SGHTA and CDR2 is FQGTGA. CDR3 length: 15 amino acids. As DNA, the CDR3 is TGTGCCAGCAGCTTACATAGCGGAGACACAGATACGCAGTATTTT. It yields the protein CASSLHSGDTDTQYF.